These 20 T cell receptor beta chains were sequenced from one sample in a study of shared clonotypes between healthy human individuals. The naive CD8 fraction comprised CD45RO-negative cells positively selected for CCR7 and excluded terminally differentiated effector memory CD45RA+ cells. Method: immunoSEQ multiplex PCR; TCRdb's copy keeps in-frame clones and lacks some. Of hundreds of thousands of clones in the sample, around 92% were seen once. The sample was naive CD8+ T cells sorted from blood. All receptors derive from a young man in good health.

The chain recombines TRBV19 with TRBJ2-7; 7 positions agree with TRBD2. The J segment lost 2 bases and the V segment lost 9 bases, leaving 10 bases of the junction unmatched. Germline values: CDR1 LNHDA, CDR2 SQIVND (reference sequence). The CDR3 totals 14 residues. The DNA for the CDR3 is TGTGCCAGCTCGCTCGCGGGAGCGGCCTACGAGCAGTACTTC. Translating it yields CASSLAGAAYEQYF.

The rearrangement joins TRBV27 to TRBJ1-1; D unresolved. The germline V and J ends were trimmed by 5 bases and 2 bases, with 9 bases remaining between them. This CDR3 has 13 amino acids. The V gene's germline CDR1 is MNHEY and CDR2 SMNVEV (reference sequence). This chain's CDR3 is CASSPLSNTEAFF. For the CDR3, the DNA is TGTGCCAGCAGTCCCCTGAGCAACACTGAAGCTTTCTTT.

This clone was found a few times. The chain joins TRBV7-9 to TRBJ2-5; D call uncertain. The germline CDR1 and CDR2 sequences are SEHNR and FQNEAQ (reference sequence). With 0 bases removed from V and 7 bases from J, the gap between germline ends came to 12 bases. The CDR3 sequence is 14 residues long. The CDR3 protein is CASSLALELGTQYF. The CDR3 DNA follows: TGTGCCAGCAGCTTAGCTCTCGAGTTGGGGACCCAGTACTTC.

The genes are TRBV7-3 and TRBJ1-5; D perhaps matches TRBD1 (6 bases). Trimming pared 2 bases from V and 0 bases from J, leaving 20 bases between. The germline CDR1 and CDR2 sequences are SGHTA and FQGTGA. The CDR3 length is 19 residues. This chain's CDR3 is CASSLSSRGGLNSNQPQHF. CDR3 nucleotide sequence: TGTGCCAGCAGCTTATCTAGTAGAGGGGGGCTCAATAGCAATCAGCCCCAGCATTTT. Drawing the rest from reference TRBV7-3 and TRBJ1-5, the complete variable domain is GAGVSQTPSNKVTEKGKYVELRCDPISGHTALYWYRQSLGQGPEFLIYFQGTGAADDSGLPNDRFFAVRPEGSVSTLKIQRTERGDSAVYLCASSLSSRGGLNSNQPQHFGDGTRLSIL.

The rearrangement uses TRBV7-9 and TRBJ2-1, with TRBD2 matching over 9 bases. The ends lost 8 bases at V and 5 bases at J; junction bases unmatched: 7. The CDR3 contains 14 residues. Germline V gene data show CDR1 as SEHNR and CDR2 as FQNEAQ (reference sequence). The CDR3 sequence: CASAGSGSNNEQFF. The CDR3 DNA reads TGTGCCAGCGCTGGTAGCGGGAGCAACAATGAGCAGTTCTTC. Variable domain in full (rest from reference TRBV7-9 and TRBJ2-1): DTGVSQNPRHKITKRGQNVTFRCDPISEHNRLYWYRQTLGQGPEFLTYFQNEAQLEKSRLLSDRFSAERPKGSFSTLEIQRTEQGDSAMYLCASAGSGSNNEQFFGPGTRLTVL.

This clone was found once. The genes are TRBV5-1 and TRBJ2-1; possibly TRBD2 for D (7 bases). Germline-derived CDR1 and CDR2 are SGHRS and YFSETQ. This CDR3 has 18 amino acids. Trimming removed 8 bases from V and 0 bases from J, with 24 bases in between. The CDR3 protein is CASRTDAPSGHSYNEQFF. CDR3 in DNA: TGCGCCAGTCGGACAGACGCGCCTAGCGGACACTCCTACAATGAGCAGTTCTTC.

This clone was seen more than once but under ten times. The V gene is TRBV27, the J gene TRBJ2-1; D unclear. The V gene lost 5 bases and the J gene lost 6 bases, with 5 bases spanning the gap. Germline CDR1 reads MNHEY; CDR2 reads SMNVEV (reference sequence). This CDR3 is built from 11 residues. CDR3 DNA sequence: TGTGCCAGCAGTACCTCCAATGAGCAGTTCTTC. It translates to CASSTSNEQFF.

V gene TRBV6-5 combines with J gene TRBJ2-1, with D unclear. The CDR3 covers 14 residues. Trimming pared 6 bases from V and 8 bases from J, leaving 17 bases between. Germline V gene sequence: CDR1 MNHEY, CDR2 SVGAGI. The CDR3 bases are TGTGCCAGCAGCCCACCGGGCCTACGCGATGAGCAGTTCTTC. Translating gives CASSPPGLRDEQFF.

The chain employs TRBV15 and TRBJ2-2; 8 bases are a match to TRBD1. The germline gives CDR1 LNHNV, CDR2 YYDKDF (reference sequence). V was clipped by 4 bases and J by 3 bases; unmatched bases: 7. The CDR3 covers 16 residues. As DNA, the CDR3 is TGTGCCACCAGCAACCTCAGGGGGCCCCACACCGGGGAGCTGTTTTTT. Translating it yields CATSNLRGPHTGELFF.

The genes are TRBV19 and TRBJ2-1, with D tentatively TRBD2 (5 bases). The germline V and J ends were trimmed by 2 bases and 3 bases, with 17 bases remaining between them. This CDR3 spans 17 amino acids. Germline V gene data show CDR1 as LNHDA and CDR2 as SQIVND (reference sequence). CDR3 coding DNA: TGTGCCAGTAGTATAATCGGGATCCTAAAGCACTACAATGAGCAGTTCTTC. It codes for CASSIIGILKHYNEQFF.

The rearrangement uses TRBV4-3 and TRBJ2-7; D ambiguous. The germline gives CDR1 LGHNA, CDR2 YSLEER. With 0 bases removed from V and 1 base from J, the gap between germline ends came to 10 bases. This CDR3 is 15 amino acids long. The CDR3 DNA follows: TGCGCCAGCAGCCAAGACGTAGGCCCTTCCTACGAGCAGTACTTC. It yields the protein CASSQDVGPSYEQYF.

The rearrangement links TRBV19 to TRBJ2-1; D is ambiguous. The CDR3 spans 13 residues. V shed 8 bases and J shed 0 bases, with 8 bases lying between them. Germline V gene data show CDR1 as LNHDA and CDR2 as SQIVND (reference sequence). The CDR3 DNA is TGTGCCAGTTCCCCGAGCTCCTACAATGAGCAGTTCTTC. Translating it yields CASSPSSYNEQFF. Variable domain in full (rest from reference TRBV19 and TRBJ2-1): DGGITQSPKYLFRKEGQNVTLSCEQNLNHDAMYWYRQDPGQGLRLIYYSQIVNDFQKGDIAEGYSVSREKKESFPLTVTSAQKNPTAFYLCASSPSSYNEQFFGPGTRLTVL.

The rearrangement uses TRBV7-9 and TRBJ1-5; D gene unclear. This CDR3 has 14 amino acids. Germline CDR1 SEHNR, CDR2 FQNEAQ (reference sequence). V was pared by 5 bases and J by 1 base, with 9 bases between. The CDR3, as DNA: TGTGCCAGCAGCCCATCGGGAAGCAATCAGCCCCAGCATTTT. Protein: CASSPSGSNQPQHF. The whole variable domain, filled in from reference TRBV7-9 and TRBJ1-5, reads DTGVSQNPRHKITKRGQNVTFRCDPISEHNRLYWYRQTLGQGPEFLTYFQNEAQLEKSRLLSDRFSAERPKGSFSTLEIQRTEQGDSAMYLCASSPSGSNQPQHFGDGTRLSIL.

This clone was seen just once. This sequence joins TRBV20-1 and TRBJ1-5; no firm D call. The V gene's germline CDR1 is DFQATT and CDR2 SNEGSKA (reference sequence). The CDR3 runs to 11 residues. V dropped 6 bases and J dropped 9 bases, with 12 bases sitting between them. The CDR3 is CSALFPRPQHF. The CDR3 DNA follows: TGCAGTGCCCTCTTCCCTCGGCCCCAGCATTTT.

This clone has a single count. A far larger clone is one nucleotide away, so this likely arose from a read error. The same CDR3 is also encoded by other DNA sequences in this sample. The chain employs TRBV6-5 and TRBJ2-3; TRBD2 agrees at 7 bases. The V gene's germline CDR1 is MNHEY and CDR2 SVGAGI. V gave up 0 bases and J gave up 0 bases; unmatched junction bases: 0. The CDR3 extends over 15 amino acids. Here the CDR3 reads CASSYSSGSTDTQYF. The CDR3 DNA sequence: TGTGCCAGCAGTTACTCTAGCGGGAGCACAGATACGCAGTATTTT.

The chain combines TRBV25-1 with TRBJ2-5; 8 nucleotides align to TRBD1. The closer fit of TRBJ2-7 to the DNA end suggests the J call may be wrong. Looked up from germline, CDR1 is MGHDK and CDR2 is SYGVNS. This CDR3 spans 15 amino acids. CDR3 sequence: CASCPGQVGSYEQYF. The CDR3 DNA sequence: TGTGCCAGCTGCCCGGGACAGGTCGGCTCCTACGAGCAGTACTTC.

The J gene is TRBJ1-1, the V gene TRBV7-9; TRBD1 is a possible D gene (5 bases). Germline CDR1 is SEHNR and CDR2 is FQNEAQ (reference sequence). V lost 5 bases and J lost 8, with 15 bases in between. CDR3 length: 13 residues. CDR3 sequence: CASSHPGGLEAFF. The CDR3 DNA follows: TGTGCCAGCAGCCATCCGGGGGGTCTCGAAGCTTTCTTT.

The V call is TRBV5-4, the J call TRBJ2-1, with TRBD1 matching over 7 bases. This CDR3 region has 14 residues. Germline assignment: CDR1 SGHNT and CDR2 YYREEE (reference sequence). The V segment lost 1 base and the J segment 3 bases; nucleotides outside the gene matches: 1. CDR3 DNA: TGTGCCAGCAGCTTGAGACAGGGCTACAATGAGCAGTTCTTC. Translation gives CASSLRQGYNEQFF.

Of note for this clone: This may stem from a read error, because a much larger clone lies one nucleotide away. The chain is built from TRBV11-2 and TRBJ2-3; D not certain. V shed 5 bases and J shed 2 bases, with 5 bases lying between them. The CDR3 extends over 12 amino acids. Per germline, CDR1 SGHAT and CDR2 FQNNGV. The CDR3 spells CASSTLTDTQYF. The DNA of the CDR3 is TGTGCCAGCAGCACCCTCACAGATACGCAGTATTTT. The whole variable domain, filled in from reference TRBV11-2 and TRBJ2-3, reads EAGVAQSPRYKIIEKRQSVAFWCNPISGHATLYWYQQILGQGPKLLIQFQNNGVVDDSQLPKDRFSAERLKGVDSTLKIQPAKLEDSAVYLCASSTLTDTQYFGPGTRLTVL.

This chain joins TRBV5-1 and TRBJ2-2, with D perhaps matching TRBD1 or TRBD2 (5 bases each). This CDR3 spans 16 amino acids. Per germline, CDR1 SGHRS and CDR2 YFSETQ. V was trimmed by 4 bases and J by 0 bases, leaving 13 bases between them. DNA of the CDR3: TGCGCCAGCAGCACCTGGGACGGAACGAACACCGGGGAGCTGTTTTTT. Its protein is CASSTWDGTNTGELFF.